This T cell receptor (beta chain) was sequenced during a study of human CD8 memory T cell subsets. Whole-study results and caveats: Between stem-like memory and precursor exhausted T cell repertoires, overlap was minimal.

From duplicate vials of some 160,000 sorted CD8+ T cells per subset, RNA was isolated. CDR1 and CDR2 from the germline V gene are SEHNR and FQNEAQ (reference sequence). This CDR3 has 12 amino acids. Regarding this clonotype: Its antigen is still unknown.

Scientists made TCR beta libraries using UMI-labeled 5' RACE. TCRdb processed the 5' RACE reads again and assigns one entry to each CDR3 protein, with no DNA. The sample data list thousands of distinct CDR3 sequences. Sequenced input: CD8+ effector memory T cells (TEM) sorted from PBMCs. Regarding subset: effector memory CD8 T cells, CCR7- CD45RO+ CD95+. This receptor was identified in a human donor in good health. The genes are TRBV7-9 and TRBJ2-1. This chain's CDR3 is CASSFSGNEQFF. Filled out from reference TRBV7-9 and TRBJ2-1, the complete variable domain reads DTGVSQNPRHKITKRGQNVTFRCDPISEHNRLYWYRQTLGQGPEFLTYFQNEAQLEKSRLLSDRFSAERPKGSFSTLEIQRTEQGDSAMYLCASSFSGNEQFFGPGTRLTVL.